Following are 9 T cell receptor beta chains from one sample sequenced in a study of cytomegalovirus exposure and HLA in healthy donors. The assay was immunoSEQ multiplex PCR, and TCRdb's table has in-frame clones only and misses some. The data hold approximately 120,000 clones, with 94% observed a single time. The sequencing sample was made of PBMCs. All receptors come from a woman younger than 30 in good health and CMV-seronegative.

This rearrangement joins TRBV7-2 to TRBJ1-2, with D tentatively TRBD1 (6 bases). The CDR3 is 14 amino acids. The V and J ends lost 5 bases and 7 bases respectively, with 17 bases between them. Germline CDR1 is SGHTA and CDR2 is FQGNSA. CDR3 sequence: CASSLRGGAGGYTF. DNA for the CDR3: TGTGCCAGCAGCCTACGGGGGGGGGCTGGTGGCTACACCTTC.

The chain recombines TRBV13 with TRBJ2-1; tentatively, D is TRBD1 (6 bases). Germline V gene sequence: CDR1 PRHDT, CDR2 FYEKMQ (reference sequence). The V end was cut by 2 bases, the J end by 6 bases, with 11 bases between. The CDR3 sequence is 14 residues long. CDR3 nucleotide sequence: TGTGCCAGCAGCTTAACAGGGATCAGCAATGAGCAGTTCTTC. The encoded protein is CASSLTGISNEQFF.

V usage is TRBV9 and J usage is TRBJ1-3; D is unclear. CDR3 length: 15 amino acids. V was pared by 3 bases and J by 2 bases, with 12 bases between. The V gene's germline CDR1 is SGDLS and CDR2 YYNGEE. CDR3 sequence: CASSALPGTGNTIYF. CDR3 bases: TGTGCCAGCAGCGCCTTACCGGGGACTGGAAACACCATATATTTT.

The rearrangement joins TRBV7-2 to TRBJ2-1; the match to TRBD2 covers 13 bases. V shed 6 bases, J shed 8 bases, and the junction held 7 bases outside the gene matches. Germline V gene data show CDR1 as SGHTA and CDR2 as FQGNSA. The CDR3 is 15 residues long. The CDR3 DNA reads TGTGCCAGCAGATATCGGACTAGCGGGAGCTATGAGCAGTTCTTC. This codes for CASRYRTSGSYEQFF. The full variable domain, its missing parts supplied by reference TRBV7-2 and TRBJ2-1, is GAGVSQSPSNKVTEKGKDVELRCDPISGHTALYWYRQSLGQGLEFLIYFQGNSAPDKSGLPSDRFSAERTGGSVSTLTIQRTQQEDSAVYLCASRYRTSGSYEQFFGPGTRLTVL.

CDR3 in amino acids: CASSLEEAGGHEQFF. The CDR3 bases are TGTGCCAGCAGTCTCGAAGAAGCGGGAGGACATGAGCAGTTCTTC. V gene TRBV6-5 combines with J gene TRBJ2-1; 9 positions match TRBD2. Germline V CDR1 and CDR2: MNHEY, SVGAGI. With V trimmed by 5 bases and J by 8 bases, 10 bases remained unmatched. This CDR3 has 15 amino acids.

V usage is TRBV5-4 and J usage is TRBJ2-1; the match to TRBD1 covers 7 bases. Germline V gene data show CDR1 as SGHNT and CDR2 as YYREEE (reference sequence). The CDR3 loop spans 16 amino acids. After removal of 0 bases from V and 0 bases from J, the junction contained 3 bases not matched to a gene. CDR3 in amino acids: CASSLDPGGSYNEQFF. The CDR3 nucleotides are TGTGCCAGCAGCTTGGATCCAGGGGGCTCCTACAATGAGCAGTTCTTC.

This clone is a singleton in its sample. This chain connects TRBV7-5 to TRBJ2-2; the tabulated D call, TRBD2, remains unverified against the DNA. TRBV7-5 is recorded as a pseudogene. The CDR3 loop spans 15 amino acids. The CDR3 DNA sequence: TGTGCCAGAAGCCGTAGCGGAGCGAACACCGGGGAGCTGTTTTTT. It encodes CARSRSGANTGELFF.

This clone was detected a few times. The J gene is TRBJ1-2, the V gene TRBV6-1; no clear D. V lost 7 bases to trimming and J lost 6 bases, with 15 bases between them. The CDR3 has 13 residues. Germline V gene sequence: CDR1 MNHNS, CDR2 SASEGT. The CDR3 coding sequence is TGTGCCAGCACCCCGAGGGCTCGCGATGGCTACACCTTC. Its translation: CASTPRARDGYTF.

The J gene is TRBJ1-2, the V gene TRBV29-1; 10 nucleotides match TRBD1. Unmatched junction bases numbered 9, after V lost 7 bases and J lost 4 bases. This CDR3 is 14 amino acids long. The germline CDR1 and CDR2 sequences are SQVTM and ANQGSEA. The CDR3 DNA reads TGCAGCGCAGGGGACAGGGGAGGTATCTATGGCTACACCTTC. It yields the protein CSAGDRGGIYGYTF.